These T cell receptor beta chains were read from a single sample in a study of spatial heterogeneity in lung cancer. TCRdb reanalysed the 5' RACE reads using MiXCR and keeps one entry per CDR3 protein. The sample carries some 15,000 distinct CDR3 sequences, approximately 7% recorded once. Sequences were derived from lung tumor tissue, sampled at surgery. Receptor source: a male donor with early-stage non-small cell lung cancer. Each CDR3 is given with its conserved first and last residue. Each record gives: clone size, J gene, V gene, D gene, CDR3 DNA, CDR3 protein. D genes are given only for firm matches. The listing skips clone size in some rows; elsewhere it reads once, few, many or a size class.

abundance: many; j_gene: TRBJ1-5; v_gene: TRBV5-5; d_gene: NA; CDR3nt: TGTGCCAGCAGCTTCCCGGGGGCCAATCAGCCCCAGCATTTT; CDR3aa: CASSFPGANQPQHF
abundance: many; j_gene: TRBJ2-7; v_gene: TRBV10-3; d_gene: NA; CDR3nt: TGTGCCATCAGTGAAGGACGGCCGTCCTACGAGCAGTACTTC; CDR3aa: CAISEGRPSYEQYF
abundance: many; j_gene: TRBJ1-6; v_gene: TRBV20-1; d_gene: TRBD1; CDR3nt: TGCAGTGCGGGGGGACAGTTCGACTCCTATAATTCACCCCTCCACTTT; CDR3aa: CSAGGQFDSYNSPLHF
abundance: many; j_gene: TRBJ1-2; v_gene: TRBV4-1; d_gene: TRBD1; CDR3nt: TGCGCCAGCAGCCAAGATGGGGCAGGGGGCGCTCCCTATGGCTACACCTTC; CDR3aa: CASSQDGAGGAPYGYTF
abundance: few; j_gene: TRBJ1-1; v_gene: TRBV7-3; d_gene: TRBD1; CDR3nt: TGTGCCAGCAGCTCCGGACAGGGTCTGGACACTGAAGCTTTCTTT; CDR3aa: CASSSGQGLDTEAFF
abundance: NA; j_gene: TRBJ1-3; v_gene: TRBV5-1; d_gene: NA; CDR3nt: TGCGCCAGCAGCTCCGGGACGGCTGATGGAAACACCATATATTTT; CDR3aa: CASSSGTADGNTIYF
abundance: large; j_gene: TRBJ2-1; v_gene: TRBV6-2/TRBV6-3; d_gene: NA; CDR3nt: TGTGCCAGCAGTCTCATGGGGGACAATGAGCAGTTCTTC; CDR3aa: CASSLMGDNEQFF
abundance: many; j_gene: TRBJ2-1; v_gene: TRBV4-1; d_gene: NA; CDR3nt: TGCGCCAGCAGCCAACGGGCGCCCTACAATGAGCAGTTCTTC; CDR3aa: CASSQRAPYNEQFF
abundance: many; j_gene: TRBJ1-2; v_gene: TRBV4-1; d_gene: NA; CDR3nt: TGCGCCAGCAGCCAAGATCAACCGGTTAACTATGGCTACACCTTC; CDR3aa: CASSQDQPVNYGYTF
abundance: few; j_gene: TRBJ2-7; v_gene: TRBV28; d_gene: TRBD1; CDR3nt: TGTGCCAGCAGTGCCTCCGGGACAGGGGGTCTCGAGCAGTACTTC; CDR3aa: CASSASGTGGLEQYF
abundance: medium-sized; j_gene: TRBJ1-1; v_gene: TRBV20-1; d_gene: NA; CDR3nt: TGCAGTGCCCACAGGTCCGGCGCCATGAACACTGAAGCTTTCTTT; CDR3aa: CSAHRSGAMNTEAFF
abundance: medium-sized; j_gene: TRBJ2-5; v_gene: TRBV6-6; d_gene: NA; CDR3nt: TGTGCCAGCAGAAGAGGTCCGGCCCAAGAGACCCAGTACTTC; CDR3aa: CASRRGPAQETQYF
abundance: many; j_gene: TRBJ2-7; v_gene: TRBV29-1; d_gene: TRBD2; CDR3nt: TGCAGCGTTGTGCTAGCGGGAAGGAACTACGAGCAGTACTTC; CDR3aa: CSVVLAGRNYEQYF
abundance: NA; j_gene: TRBJ2-5; v_gene: TRBV7-2; d_gene: NA; CDR3nt: TGTGCCAGCAGCTCTCCTCCAGAGACCCAGTACTTC; CDR3aa: CASSSPPETQYF
abundance: NA; j_gene: TRBJ1-5; v_gene: TRBV20-1; d_gene: NA; CDR3nt: TGCAGTGCTAGAGATCCGAGCAATCAGCCCCAGCATTTT; CDR3aa: CSARDPSNQPQHF
abundance: NA; j_gene: TRBJ2-7; v_gene: TRBV12-3/TRBV12-4; d_gene: TRBD2; CDR3nt: TGTGCCAGCAGTTTCCGGGAGGGCTACGAGCAGTACTTC; CDR3aa: CASSFREGYEQYF
abundance: few; j_gene: TRBJ1-2; v_gene: TRBV19; d_gene: NA; CDR3nt: TGTGCCAGTAGCCTCCCAGGAGGATTGTATGGCTACACCTTC; CDR3aa: CASSLPGGLYGYTF
abundance: many; j_gene: TRBJ1-2; v_gene: TRBV24-1; d_gene: TRBD1; CDR3nt: TGTGCCACCAGTGGTGACAGGGGGCTAGCAGGCTACACCTTC; CDR3aa: CATSGDRGLAGYTF
abundance: few; j_gene: TRBJ1-3; v_gene: TRBV3-1; d_gene: NA; CDR3nt: TGTGCCAGCAGCCAAGAAAATGTACAGACTGGAAACACCATATATTTT; CDR3aa: CASSQENVQTGNTIYF
abundance: many; j_gene: TRBJ2-3; v_gene: TRBV6-1; d_gene: NA; CDR3nt: TGTGCCAGCCTAACCGGTACGGGGGTGCTAGATACGCAGTATTTT; CDR3aa: CASLTGTGVLDTQYF
abundance: NA; j_gene: TRBJ2-1; v_gene: TRBV5-6; d_gene: NA; CDR3nt: TGTGCCAGCAGTCCTGACAGTAATTACAATGAGCAGTTCTTC; CDR3aa: CASSPDSNYNEQFF
abundance: NA; j_gene: TRBJ1-1; v_gene: TRBV5-8; d_gene: NA; CDR3nt: TGTGCCAGCAGTCGAAGGTCGGGGTTTACTGAAGCTTTCTTT; CDR3aa: CASSRRSGFTEAFF
abundance: NA; j_gene: TRBJ2-2; v_gene: TRBV4-1; d_gene: TRBD1; CDR3nt: TGCGCCAGCAGCCAGAAACAGGGGGCGAGAGTAACCGGGGAGCTGTTTTTT; CDR3aa: CASSQKQGARVTGELFF
abundance: many; j_gene: TRBJ2-5; v_gene: TRBV24-1; d_gene: NA; CDR3nt: TGTGCCACCAGTGATGACGGGCCAGCGGAGACCCAGTACTTC; CDR3aa: CATSDDGPAETQYF
abundance: few; j_gene: TRBJ1-5; v_gene: TRBV27; d_gene: NA; CDR3nt: TGTGCCAGCAGTACGCGGGTAGGCAATCAGCCCCAGCATTTT; CDR3aa: CASSTRVGNQPQHF
abundance: few; j_gene: TRBJ1-2; v_gene: TRBV6-5; d_gene: NA; CDR3nt: TGTGCCAGCAGTACCATGGACTTGGGGGGCTACACCTTC; CDR3aa: CASSTMDLGGYTF
abundance: many; j_gene: TRBJ2-7; v_gene: TRBV6-2/TRBV6-3; d_gene: TRBD1; CDR3nt: TGTGCCAGCGGAGACAGGGGCCCATCCTACGAGCAGTACTTC; CDR3aa: CASGDRGPSYEQYF
abundance: medium-sized; j_gene: TRBJ1-2; v_gene: TRBV6-5; d_gene: NA; CDR3nt: TGTGCCAGCAGTTATTTAGGGGCAGGGCGAGGTGGGCTGGGCGGCTACACCTTC; CDR3aa: CASSYLGAGRGGLGGYTF
abundance: NA; j_gene: TRBJ1-1; v_gene: TRBV14; d_gene: NA; CDR3nt: TGTGCCAGCAGCCAAGGACAGTGCATCACTGAAGCTTTCTTT; CDR3aa: CASSQGQCITEAFF
abundance: many; j_gene: TRBJ1-1; v_gene: TRBV20-1; d_gene: NA; CDR3nt: TGCAGTGCTAAAGTACCGGGACAATTGAACACTGAAGCTTTCTTT; CDR3aa: CSAKVPGQLNTEAFF
abundance: many; j_gene: TRBJ2-7; v_gene: TRBV20-1; d_gene: TRBD2; CDR3nt: TGCAGTGCTAGAGGTGGGACTAGCGGTGACTCCTACGAGCAGTACTTC; CDR3aa: CSARGGTSGDSYEQYF
abundance: NA; j_gene: TRBJ2-3; v_gene: TRBV5-1; d_gene: TRBD1; CDR3nt: TGCGCCAGCAGCGACGGGACAGGGGTGCATACGCAGTATTTT; CDR3aa: CASSDGTGVHTQYF
abundance: few; j_gene: TRBJ1-6; v_gene: TRBV5-5; d_gene: NA; CDR3nt: TGTGCCAGCAGCGACGTCCAGGCCTTTCGTAATTCACCCCTCCACTTT; CDR3aa: CASSDVQAFRNSPLHF
abundance: many; j_gene: TRBJ1-1; v_gene: TRBV10-3; d_gene: NA; CDR3nt: TGTGCCATCAGTGATCTGGGCCTGAACACTGAAGCTTTCTTT; CDR3aa: CAISDLGLNTEAFF
abundance: few; j_gene: TRBJ2-5; v_gene: TRBV20-1; d_gene: NA; CDR3nt: TGCAGTGCTAGGGCCCCGGACACCACACCGGAGACCCAGTACTTC; CDR3aa: CSARAPDTTPETQYF
abundance: many; j_gene: TRBJ2-5; v_gene: TRBV7-8; d_gene: NA; CDR3nt: TGTGCCAGCAGTGATGGGCGGGTCTCGGAGACCCAGTACTTC; CDR3aa: CASSDGRVSETQYF
abundance: many; j_gene: TRBJ1-1; v_gene: TRBV12-3/TRBV12-4; d_gene: NA; CDR3nt: TGTGCCAGCAGTTTAACGGCAGGGGTTAAAGCTTTCTTT; CDR3aa: CASSLTAGVKAFF
abundance: NA; j_gene: TRBJ2-7; v_gene: TRBV7-2; d_gene: TRBD2; CDR3nt: TGTGCCAGCAGCTTTCGGGAGGGCCCATGGGAGCAGTACTTC; CDR3aa: CASSFREGPWEQYF
abundance: many; j_gene: TRBJ2-5; v_gene: TRBV7-2; d_gene: TRBD2; CDR3nt: TGTGCCAGCAGTCGGACTAGCCTCAAGGTGGAGACCCAGTACTTC; CDR3aa: CASSRTSLKVETQYF
abundance: few; j_gene: TRBJ2-1; v_gene: TRBV5-1; d_gene: NA; CDR3nt: TGCGCCAGCAGCCAGGGACTCGGTCACTACAATGAGCAGTTCTTC; CDR3aa: CASSQGLGHYNEQFF
abundance: NA; j_gene: TRBJ2-1; v_gene: TRBV30; d_gene: NA; CDR3nt: TGTGCCTGGAGTTTCGGCGGGTTGGGTGAGCAGTTCTTC; CDR3aa: CAWSFGGLGEQFF
abundance: few; j_gene: TRBJ2-1; v_gene: TRBV27; d_gene: TRBD2; CDR3nt: TGTGCCAGCAGTCCAGAGGGGACTAGAATGCTTAATGAGCAGTTCTTC; CDR3aa: CASSPEGTRMLNEQFF
abundance: few; j_gene: TRBJ2-5; v_gene: TRBV5-4; d_gene: TRBD2; CDR3nt: TGTGCCAGCAGCCGACGGGAGGGCGAGGAGACCCAGTACTTC; CDR3aa: CASSRREGEETQYF
abundance: few; j_gene: TRBJ1-2; v_gene: TRBV5-1; d_gene: NA; CDR3nt: TGCGCCAGCAGCTTGGAGGTCAGGGGAAATGGCTACACCTTC; CDR3aa: CASSLEVRGNGYTF
abundance: many; j_gene: TRBJ2-6; v_gene: TRBV4-1; d_gene: NA; CDR3nt: TGCGCCAGCAGCCAAGTAGGAGGAAGGGCCTCTGGGGCCAACGTCCTGACTTTC; CDR3aa: CASSQVGGRASGANVLTF
abundance: many; j_gene: TRBJ2-2; v_gene: TRBV18; d_gene: NA; CDR3nt: TGTGCCAGCTCACTCGGCTACGTCGCGAACACCGGGGAGCTGTTTTTT; CDR3aa: CASSLGYVANTGELFF
abundance: medium-sized; j_gene: TRBJ1-1; v_gene: TRBV20-1; d_gene: NA; CDR3nt: TGCAGTGCTAGGGATCGGGTAATCTACACTGAAGCTTTCTTT; CDR3aa: CSARDRVIYTEAFF
abundance: NA; j_gene: TRBJ2-3; v_gene: TRBV9; d_gene: NA; CDR3nt: TGTGCCAGCAGCGGACGGGGTCGCACAGATACGCAGTATTTT; CDR3aa: CASSGRGRTDTQYF